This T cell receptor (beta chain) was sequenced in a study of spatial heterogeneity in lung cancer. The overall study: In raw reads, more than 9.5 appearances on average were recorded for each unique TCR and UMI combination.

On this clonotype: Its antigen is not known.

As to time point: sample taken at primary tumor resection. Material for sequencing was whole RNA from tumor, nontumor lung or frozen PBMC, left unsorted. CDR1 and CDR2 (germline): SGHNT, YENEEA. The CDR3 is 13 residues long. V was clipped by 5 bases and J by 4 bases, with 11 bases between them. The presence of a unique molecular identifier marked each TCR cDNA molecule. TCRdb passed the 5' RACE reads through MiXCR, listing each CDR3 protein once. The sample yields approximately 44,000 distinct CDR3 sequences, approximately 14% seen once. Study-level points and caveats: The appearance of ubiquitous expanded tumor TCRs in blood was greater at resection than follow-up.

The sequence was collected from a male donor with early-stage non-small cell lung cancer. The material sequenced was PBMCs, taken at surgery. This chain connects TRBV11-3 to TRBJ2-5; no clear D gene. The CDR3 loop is CASSREWGETQYF. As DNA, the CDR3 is TGTGCCAGCAGCCGCGAGTGGGGAGAGACCCAGTACTTC.